This T cell receptor beta chain was captured in a study of T-cell reconstitution after alpha-beta-depleted transplantation in children. Study findings and constraints: Once a year had passed after transplant, T-cell counts and diversity came mostly from newly produced T cells. TCRbeta diversity was high at day 60 in some patients (a result of surviving recipient T cells and thymic progenitors).

CDR1 and CDR2 (germline): SQVTM, ANQGSEA. Germline trimming cut 3 bases from V and 1 base from J; bases unmatched to any gene: 3. This CDR3 region has 14 residues. In its sample, this clonotype was seen many times. Its antigen remains unidentified. Library preparation (for TCRbeta) was performed with unique molecular identifiers. Using its own MiXCR run on the PCR reads, TCRdb lists one record per CDR3 protein. The sample lists 200,000 to 250,000 distinct CDR3 sequences; 6.5% to 9% were seen once. This sequence was found in a male patient younger than 18 who had a stem cell transplant for acute lymphoblastic leukemia, so the T cells may come from the graft donor. V is TRBV29-1 and J is TRBJ1-3; 7 bases match TRBD1. The sequencing used PBMCs, mostly from graft donor cells, collected 180 days after TCRalphabeta/CD19-depleted stem cell transplant. The CDR3: CSVDQGGSGNTIYF. The DNA of the CDR3 is TGCAGCGTTGACCAGGGGGGGTCTGGAAACACCATATATTTT.